The TCR beta chain under discussion was sequenced for a study of radiotherapy plus CTLA-4 blockade in lung cancer (dated by TCRdb to 2016 to 2018). Notes on the research overall: Among enrolled patients, 15% to 20% had an objective response and roughly 31% reached disease control. The study at large found these results: Increased serum interferon-beta after radiation, together with early dynamic changes in blood T cell clones, were reported to be the strongest predictors of response. After treatment with radiotherapy and ipilimumab, TCR clones that originated in tumors expanded in peripheral blood.

As to this clone: The antigen it binds to is not known. Base qualities are missing; no much larger clone stands one base away.

CDR1 and CDR2 are read off the germline V gene as SGDLS and YYNGEE. The CDR3 covers 14 residues, taking in both the cysteine and the phenylalanine. Only the CDR3 portion is preserved as DNA: 42 bases, with reading frame beginning at the first base. Trimming costs V 8 bases and J 1 base, and their ends lie 12 bases apart. In this study, focal radiation therapy paired with CTLA-4 blockade (ipilimumab) was tested in patients who had chemo-refractory metastatic non-small-cell lung cancer. Library method: the immunoSEQ multiplex PCR assay. Held by TCRdb, this immuneACCESS table contains in-frame sequences only and omits some clones. Under half of the omission traces to an unresolved V gene where checked; the cause of the rest is unknown. Across this sample there are roughly 66,000 clones, with about four fifths seen only once. The ten largest make up approximately 4.1% of the sample.

This sequence originates from a human donor with non-small cell lung cancer who had a partial response to radiotherapy plus ipilimumab. Specimen: peripheral blood, collected from a patient treated with radiotherapy plus ipilimumab. The V gene is TRBV9 and the J gene is TRBJ2-2; the D gene is possibly TRBD1, with 5 bases matching. The sequenced DNA is TGTGCCAGTACCACAGACAGGAACACCGGGGAGCTGTTTTTT. Its protein product is CASTTDRNTGELFF.